The 28 T cell receptor beta chains below were found in one sample sequenced in a study of T cell responses to AZD1222 COVID-19 vaccine. The data were produced by immunoSEQ multiplex PCR, yet TCRdb's version contains in-frame clones alone and is incomplete. The sample includes about 70,000 clones, 85% seen only once; the top ten take about 20%. The sequencing here drew on peripheral blood, taken on day 0 of AZD1222 vaccination. The receptors stem from an adult in good health.

The chain is built from TRBV27 and TRBJ1-2; D remains ambiguous. V was shortened by 2 bases and J by 7 bases, with 11 bases between the two germline ends. Germline V gene data show CDR1 as MNHEY and CDR2 as SMNVEV (reference sequence). The CDR3 consists of 13 residues. The CDR3 here is CASSLDMKAGYTF. The CDR3 bases are TGTGCCAGCAGTTTAGACATGAAGGCTGGCTACACCTTC.

CDR3 amino acids: CASRIAGGGNEQFF. The CDR3 coding sequence is TGTGCCAGTCGAATAGCGGGAGGGGGCAATGAGCAGTTCTTC. V gene TRBV19 combines with J gene TRBJ2-1, with TRBD2 matching over 11 bases. Trimming cost V 8 bases and J 6 bases; bases outside gene matches: 6. Germline V gives CDR1 LNHDA, CDR2 SQIVND (reference sequence). The CDR3 has 14 residues.

The chain has TRBV5-1 and TRBJ1-6, with TRBD1 identical over 7 bases. Per the germline V gene, CDR1 is SGHRS and CDR2 is YFSETQ. The V gene end was trimmed by 4 bases and the J gene end by 7 bases; junction bases not matched to a gene: 5. This CDR3 spans 14 amino acids. CDR3: CASSLTGQNSPLHF. As DNA, the CDR3 is TGCGCCAGCAGCCTGACAGGGCAGAATTCACCCCTCCACTTT.

A single count supports this clone. V usage is TRBV13 and J usage is TRBJ2-3, with TRBD2 as a possible D gene (5 bases). The CDR3 consists of 15 residues. Germline assignment: CDR1 PRHDT and CDR2 FYEKMQ (reference sequence). V was trimmed by 2 bases and J by 3 bases, leaving 12 bases between them. The CDR3 bases are TGTGCCAGCAGCTTACCGGGTGAGGGAACAGATACGCAGTATTTT. This sequence encodes CASSLPGEGTDTQYF.

The chain combines TRBV9 with TRBJ1-1; D not resolved. Germline V lookup: CDR1 SGDLS, CDR2 YYNGEE. The CDR3 runs to 14 residues. Trimming shortened V by 0 bases and J by 0 bases, and 6 bases separated the two germline ends. This chain's CDR3 is CASSVGRMNTEAFF. The CDR3 DNA is TGTGCCAGCAGCGTAGGACGGATGAACACTGAAGCTTTCTTT.

This clone showed up just once. V gene TRBV2 combines with J gene TRBJ2-1; 10 bases are shared with TRBD2. In germline, CDR1 is SNHLY, CDR2 FYNNEI. The CDR3 contains 14 residues. Trimming removed 8 bases from V and 5 bases from J; junction bases left unmatched: 6. CDR3 protein: CASQSGRGDNEQFF. CDR3 coding DNA: TGTGCCAGCCAGAGCGGGAGGGGCGACAATGAGCAGTTCTTC.

V is TRBV2 and J is TRBJ2-3; TRBD2 matches at 9 bases. With 8 bases clipped from V and 5 bases from J, the junction kept 11 bases outside the gene matches. This CDR3 region has 15 residues. Germline V CDR1 and CDR2: SNHLY, FYNNEI. Written as DNA, the CDR3 is TGTGCCAGCCTTGGGGCTAGCGGGACCGGAGATACGCAGTATTTT. Amino acids: CASLGASGTGDTQYF.

J is TRBJ1-2 and V is TRBV7-9, with 10 bases that match TRBD1. Germline CDR1 reads SEHNR; CDR2 reads FQNEAQ (reference sequence). This CDR3 comprises 15 residues. Trimming cost V 6 bases and J 2 bases; bases outside gene matches: 6. The CDR3 region is CASRDPGQGNYGYTF. The DNA of the CDR3 is TGTGCCAGCAGGGATCCGGGACAGGGGAACTATGGCTACACCTTC.

The genes are TRBV18 and TRBJ1-1; maybe TRBD1 (5 bases). Trimming pared 3 bases from V and 4 bases from J, leaving 15 bases between. Germline assignment: CDR1 KGHSH and CDR2 LQKENI. This CDR3 is built from 15 residues. The CDR3 region has the DNA TGTGCCAGCTCACCCGCGGCAGGGTGGGTCACTGAAGCTTTCTTT. Translating gives CASSPAAGWVTEAFF. Variable domain in full (rest from reference TRBV18 and TRBJ1-1): NAGVMQNPRHLVRRRGQEARLRCSPMKGHSHVYWYRQLPEEGLKFMVYLQKENIIDESGMPKERFSAEFPKEGPSILRIQQVVRGDSAAYFCASSPAAGWVTEAFFGQGTRLTVV.

The rearrangement links TRBV18 to TRBJ1-2, with 8 bases matching TRBD1. The CDR3 length is 15 residues. Germline V gives CDR1 KGHSH, CDR2 LQKENI. With 5 bases clipped from V and 7 bases from J, the junction kept 12 bases outside the gene matches. CDR3 loop: CASSERQGPPGGYTF. In DNA form, the CDR3 reads TGTGCCAGCTCAGAAAGACAGGGGCCCCCAGGTGGCTACACCTTC. The entire variable domain, with the rest obtained from reference TRBV18 and TRBJ1-2, is as follows: NAGVMQNPRHLVRRRGQEARLRCSPMKGHSHVYWYRQLPEEGLKFMVYLQKENIIDESGMPKERFSAEFPKEGPSILRIQQVVRGDSAAYFCASSERQGPPGGYTFGSGTRLTVV.

The rearrangement uses TRBV4-2 and TRBJ2-1; D ambiguous. CDR1 and CDR2 (germline): LGHNA, YNFKEQ. Trimming removed 1 base from V and 0 bases from J, with 7 bases in between. This CDR3 has 15 residues. CDR3 region: CASSQGVVSYNEQFF. The CDR3 nucleotides are TGTGCCAGCAGCCAAGGGGTAGTCTCCTACAATGAGCAGTTCTTC.

CDR3 nucleotide sequence: TGCGCCAGCAGCCCCGGGGGAACCTTATTCACCGGGGAGCTGTTTTTT. Translating gives CASSPGGTLFTGELFF. The rearrangement uses TRBV5-1 and TRBJ2-2; D perhaps matches TRBD2 (6 bases). V lost 4 bases and J 4 bases, leaving 17 bases between the germline ends. Germline CDR1 and CDR2: SGHRS and YFSETQ. CDR3 size: 16 residues. Full variable domain (remainder filled in from reference TRBV5-1 and TRBJ2-2): KAGVTQTPRYLIKTRGQQVTLSCSPISGHRSVSWYQQTPGQGLQFLFEYFSETQRNKGNFPGRFSGRQFSNSRSEMNVSTLELGDSALYLCASSPGGTLFTGELFFGEGSRLTVL.

The rearrangement links TRBV4-2 to TRBJ2-7; 7 bases are shared with TRBD2. Losses at the gene ends were 4 bases for V and 5 bases for J; bases not matched to a gene: 5. The CDR3 is made up of 13 amino acids. The germline V gene encodes CDR1 LGHNA and CDR2 YNFKEQ. The CDR3 protein is CASSRTSPNEQYF. The CDR3 nucleotides read TGTGCCAGCAGCCGGACTAGTCCCAACGAGCAGTACTTC.

In regard to this clone: The sample carries other DNA sequences with the same CDR3. The rearrangement uses TRBV18 and TRBJ1-2; D not resolved. Trimming removed 0 bases at V and 5 bases at J, with 7 bases between. CDR1 is KGHSH, CDR2 LQKENI, per germline. This CDR3 contains 13 residues. The CDR3: CASSPPGRYGYTF. In nucleotides, the CDR3 is TGTGCCAGCTCACCACCGGGCAGATATGGCTACACCTTC.

The J gene is TRBJ1-2, the V gene TRBV30; D perhaps matches TRBD1 (5 bases). There are 12 residues in the CDR3. Trimming pared 0 bases from V and 8 bases from J, leaving 10 bases between. Germline assignment: CDR1 GTSNPN and CDR2 SVGIG (reference sequence). CDR3 loop: CAWSVPGGGYTF. The CDR3 DNA sequence: TGTGCCTGGAGTGTACCCGGGGGAGGCTACACCTTC.

This clone occurred once. The junction and the germline gene differ at one end; a read error may be behind it. V and J are TRBV11-2 and TRBJ1-1; no definite D call. CDR1 and CDR2 from the germline V gene are SGHAT and FQNNGV. CDR3 size: 10 residues. For the CDR3, the DNA is TGTGCCAGCAGCTTAGTTTACACAAGTTTT. Its translation is CASSLVYTSF.

The chain employs TRBV29-1 and TRBJ1-3; D is undetermined. Per the germline V gene, CDR1 is SQVTM and CDR2 is ANQGSEA. The V end was cut by 4 bases, the J end by 0 bases, with 10 bases between. The CDR3 length is 14 residues. CDR3 in amino acids: CSVGVDLSGNTIYF. The CDR3 nucleotides read TGCAGCGTTGGCGTGGATCTCTCTGGAAACACCATATATTTT.

This clone has just one count. The chain links TRBV3-1 (or the pseudogene TRBV3-2) to TRBJ1-4, with D perhaps TRBD1 (5 bases). The V end lost 5 bases, the J end lost 10 bases, and 17 bases lay between the germline ends. Germline values: CDR1 LGHDT, CDR2 YNNKEL (reference sequence). This CDR3 region has 14 residues. CDR3 coding DNA: TGTGCCAGCAGCGACCAGGGTAACCTGATAAAACTGTTTTTT. Its protein product is CASSDQGNLIKLFF.

The genes are TRBV6-5 and TRBJ1-1; D might be TRBD1 (5 bases). Germline CDR1 and CDR2: MNHEY and SVGAGI. The V gene lost 2 bases and the J gene lost 0 bases, with 13 bases spanning the gap. The CDR3 totals 16 residues. The CDR3 is CASSYRGTGMNTEAFF. CDR3 bases: TGTGCCAGCAGTTACCGAGGGACGGGCATGAACACTGAAGCTTTCTTT.

The chain uses TRBV7-9 and TRBJ2-5; D gene uncertain. CDR3 length: 15 residues. V was trimmed by 6 bases and J by 10 bases, leaving 24 bases between them. Germline V gene data show CDR1 as SEHNR and CDR2 as FQNEAQ (reference sequence). CDR3 in amino acids: CASSPLSGRPQDQYF. In DNA, the CDR3 is TGTGCCAGCAGTCCCCTTTCCGGCAGGCCCCAGGACCAGTACTTC.

The chain employs TRBV18 and TRBJ1-2; no firm D call. Deletions cut 2 bases from V and 7 bases from J, with 17 bases between. CDR3 length: 15 residues. From germline, CDR1 is KGHSH and CDR2 LQKENI. CDR3 sequence (DNA): TGTGCCAGCTCACCAAGGTCGGGGTTAGATCGTGGCTACACCTTC. Residues: CASSPRSGLDRGYTF.

V usage is TRBV25-1 and J usage is TRBJ1-2; no definite D call. CDR3 length: 11 amino acids. Germline CDR1 MGHDK, CDR2 SYGVNS. Trimming removed 3 bases from V and 7 bases from J, with 6 bases in between. Written as DNA, the CDR3 is TGTGCCAGCAGTGAGGGCGGTGGCTACACCTTC. The encoded protein is CASSEGGGYTF.

The V gene is TRBV5-4, the J gene TRBJ2-1; 10 bases are shared with TRBD2. The CDR3 is 15 amino acids. The ends lost 4 bases at V and 3 bases at J; junction bases unmatched: 4. Germline V gene data show CDR1 as SGHNT and CDR2 as YYREEE (reference sequence). The CDR3: CASSGTSGVYNEQFF. In nucleotides, the CDR3 is TGTGCCAGCAGCGGTACTAGCGGGGTCTACAATGAGCAGTTCTTC.

This sequence joins TRBV7-2 and TRBJ1-5, with D unclear. CDR1 SGHTA and CDR2 FQGNSA come from the germline V gene. The CDR3 runs to 12 residues. V was shortened by 5 bases and J by 5 bases, with 7 bases between the two germline ends. The CDR3 DNA sequence: TGTGCCAGCAGCCCCCTCGATCAGCCCCAGCATTTT. Residues: CASSPLDQPQHF.

The genes are TRBV2 and TRBJ1-2; no reliable D call. Germline assignment: CDR1 SNHLY and CDR2 FYNNEI. The CDR3 length is 13 residues. Trimming took off 4 bases at V and 2 bases at J, with 8 bases between the two ends. This CDR3 reads CASSGTTNYGYTF. CDR3 nucleotide sequence: TGTGCCAGCAGTGGGACCACAAACTATGGCTACACCTTC.

The chain links TRBV21-1 to TRBJ2-7; TRBD2, the table's D call, was not compared with the DNA. TRBV21-1 is recorded as a pseudogene. This CDR3 contains 15 residues. The CDR3 coding sequence is TGTGCCAGCAGCAAAGGACGGGGGGGCTCCTACGAGCAGTACTTC. It yields the protein CASSKGRGGSYEQYF.

This clone was seen only a few times. The CDR3 DNA reads TGCGCCAGCAGCTTGGGCGGGGGGCCCTTCTATGGCTACACCTTC. Encoded protein: CASSLGGGPFYGYTF. The V call is TRBV5-1, the J call TRBJ1-2, with TRBD1 as a possible D gene (6 bases). The V gene lost 0 bases and the J gene lost 4 bases, with 13 bases spanning the gap. CDR1 and CDR2 (germline): SGHRS, YFSETQ. The CDR3 is 15 amino acids.

The rearrangement uses TRBV12-3 or TRBV12-4 and TRBJ1-6; tentative D call: TRBD1 (5 bases). V lost 6 bases and J lost 9, with 12 bases in between. This CDR3 spans 13 amino acids. The CDR3 loop is CASSSAGPSPLHF. The CDR3 nucleotides read TGTGCCAGCAGCTCCGCGGGGCCTTCACCCCTCCACTTT.